The subject of this entry is one T cell receptor (beta chain). This sample stems from a study of blood T cell repertoires in COVID-19. On the study more broadly: Acute and convalescent COVID-19 samples came from the United States, Italy and Spain. PBMCs, B-cell-depleted T cells, or T cells were the source of the cDNA or gDNA that made up the material.

Authors' data handling: Estimation of nucleated cell counts was performed using reference gene primer amplification. Generated by immunoSEQ multiplex PCR, the TCRdb table keeps only in-frame clones and is missing some. The D gene and trimming were derived from the DNA, and the V and J assignments and clone size from that table. The sample consists of approximately 200,000 clones, around 85% of them appearing once. V gave up 3 bases and J gave up 4 bases, with 16 bases separating them. The CDR3 spans 15 residues. Germline loops: CDR1 LGHDT, CDR2 YNNKEL (reference sequence). This TCR was sampled from a man aged 60-69 years with acute or convalescent COVID-19. The chain couples TRBV3-1 (or the pseudogene TRBV3-2) to TRBJ2-7; D perhaps matches TRBD1 (6 bases). Sequencing input: peripheral blood. The CDR3 spells CASSHLTTGMYEQYF. In DNA form, the CDR3 reads TGTGCCAGCAGCCATCTTACCACAGGGATGTACGAGCAGTACTTC.